This record concerns one T cell receptor (beta chain) sequence. Its specificity is not known. Germline CDR1 is SEHNR and CDR2 is FQNEAQ (reference sequence). The V and J ends lost 5 bases and 6 bases, in that order; junction bases with no gene match: 9. CDR3 length: 15 amino acids. The data stem from a study of a mutant IDH1 vaccine in newly diagnosed glioma. Turning to the study itself: Onset of vaccination occurred 4-6 weeks following radiotherapy alone, or with temozolomide cycles. Patients previously underwent radiotherapy, temozolomide, or both, and most underwent both. Overall study findings and caveats: Immune responses induced by the vaccine were seen in 93.3% of patients, spanning multiple MHC alleles.

The time point is: week 11, during vaccination. Doses of 300 ug of mutant IDH1 20-mer peptide were given with topical imiquimod. The protocol was immunoSEQ multiplex PCR, while the TCRdb copy is restricted to in-frame clones and leaves out a portion. This table has about 62,000 clones, around 91% appearing once. Sequences were derived from PBMCs, sampled from a glioma patient whose treatment included an IDH1 peptide vaccine. The clonotype comes from a man aged 40-55 years with glioma. The rearrangement uses TRBV7-9 and TRBJ1-4, with 7 bases that match TRBD1. The chain's CDR3 is CASSPRQGEYEKLFF. The CDR3 DNA is TGTGCCAGCAGCCCACGACAGGGAGAGTATGAAAAACTGTTTTTT. The complete variable domain, with remaining parts taken from reference TRBV7-9 and TRBJ1-4, reads DTGVSQNPRHKITKRGQNVTFRCDPISEHNRLYWYRQTLGQGPEFLTYFQNEAQLEKSRLLSDRFSAERPKGSFSTLEIQRTEQGDSAMYLCASSPRQGEYEKLFFGSGTQLSVL.